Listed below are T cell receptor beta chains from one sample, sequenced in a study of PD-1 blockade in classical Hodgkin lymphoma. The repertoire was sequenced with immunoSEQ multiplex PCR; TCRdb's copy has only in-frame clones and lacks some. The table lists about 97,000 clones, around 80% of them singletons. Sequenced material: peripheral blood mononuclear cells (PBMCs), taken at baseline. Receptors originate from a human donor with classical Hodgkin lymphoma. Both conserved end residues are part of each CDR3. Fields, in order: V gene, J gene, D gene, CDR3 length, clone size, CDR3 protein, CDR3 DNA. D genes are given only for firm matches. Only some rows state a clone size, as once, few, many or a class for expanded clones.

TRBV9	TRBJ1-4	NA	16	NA	CASSVGSEATNEKLFF	TGTGCCAGCAGCGTAGGAAGTGAAGCAACTAATGAAAAACTGTTTTTT
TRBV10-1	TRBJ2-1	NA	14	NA	CASSDPGVSGEQFF	TGCGCCAGCAGTGACCCGGGAGTTTCGGGTGAGCAGTTCTTC
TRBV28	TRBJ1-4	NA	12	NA	CASRQANEKLFF	TGTGCCAGCAGACAGGCTAATGAAAAACTGTTTTTT
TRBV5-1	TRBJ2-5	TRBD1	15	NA	CASSLRTGPQETQYF	TGCGCCAGCAGCCTAAGGACAGGGCCCCAAGAGACCCAGTACTTC
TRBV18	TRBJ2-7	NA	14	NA	CASSVGQPANEQYF	TGTGCCAGCTCAGTTGGTCAGCCGGCCAACGAGCAGTACTTC
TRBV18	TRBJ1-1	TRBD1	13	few	CASSPGGSTEAFF	TGTGCCAGCTCTCCAGGGGGAAGCACTGAAGCTTTCTTT
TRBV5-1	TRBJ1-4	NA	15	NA	CASSLQGVGDEKLFF	TGCGCCAGCAGCCTACAGGGCGTTGGGGATGAAAAACTGTTTTTT
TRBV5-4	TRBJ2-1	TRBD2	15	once	CASSPRTSGANEQFF	TGTGCCAGCAGCCCTAGGACTAGCGGGGCCAATGAGCAGTTCTTC
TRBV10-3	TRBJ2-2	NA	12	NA	CAISEGLGELFF	TGTGCCATCAGTGAGGGGTTGGGGGAGCTGTTTTTT
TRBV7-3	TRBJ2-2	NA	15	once	CASSLTGRVTGELFF	TGTGCCAGCAGCTTAACGGGACGGGTCACCGGGGAGCTGTTTTTT
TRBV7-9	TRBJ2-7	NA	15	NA	CASSAPGRPLGEQYF	TGTGCCAGCAGCGCACCGGGGCGCCCTCTCGGCGAGCAGTACTTC
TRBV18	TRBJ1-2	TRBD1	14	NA	CASSVPGTGEGYTF	TGTGCCAGCTCAGTCCCCGGGACAGGGGAGGGCTACACCTTC
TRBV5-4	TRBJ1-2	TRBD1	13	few	CASSPGTGDGYTF	TGTGCCAGCAGCCCCGGGACAGGGGATGGCTACACCTTC
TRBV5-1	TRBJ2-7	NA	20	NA	CASSLDLNSPGGVVAYEQYF	TGCGCCAGCAGCTTGGACCTCAACAGTCCAGGGGGGGTGGTAGCCTACGAGCAGTACTTC
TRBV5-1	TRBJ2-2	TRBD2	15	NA	CASSLTGGVPGELFF	TGCGCCAGCAGCTTGACCGGGGGGGTCCCCGGGGAGCTGTTTTTT
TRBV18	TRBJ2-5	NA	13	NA	CASSSGVEETQYF	TGTGCCAGCTCATCCGGAGTGGAGGAGACCCAGTACTTC
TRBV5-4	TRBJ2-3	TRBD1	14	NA	CASSSRQGTDTQYF	TGTGCCAGCAGCTCTCGACAGGGGACAGATACGCAGTATTTT
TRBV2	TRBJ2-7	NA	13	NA	CASSGVSPYEQYF	TGTGCCAGCAGTGGGGTATCGCCTTACGAGCAGTACTTC
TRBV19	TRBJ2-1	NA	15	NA	CASRKQVRSYNEQFF	TGTGCCAGTAGGAAACAGGTCCGCTCCTACAATGAGCAGTTCTTC
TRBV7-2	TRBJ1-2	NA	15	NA	CASSLSFTLGYGYTF	TGTGCCAGCAGCTTAAGTTTTACGCTGGGCTATGGCTACACCTTC
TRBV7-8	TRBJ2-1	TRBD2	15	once	CASSWGLAVVNEQFF	TGTGCCAGCAGCTGGGGACTAGCGGTTGTAAATGAGCAGTTCTTC
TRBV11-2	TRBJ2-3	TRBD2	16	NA	CASSLDLAGSADTQYF	TGTGCCAGCAGCTTAGATCTAGCGGGAAGCGCAGATACGCAGTATTTT
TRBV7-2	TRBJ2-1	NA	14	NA	CASSLAWGGQVQFF	TGTGCCAGCAGCTTAGCGTGGGGAGGACAGGTTCAGTTCTTC
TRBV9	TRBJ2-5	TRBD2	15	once	CASSALAGMQETQYF	TGTGCCAGCAGCGCACTAGCGGGAATGCAAGAGACCCAGTACTTC
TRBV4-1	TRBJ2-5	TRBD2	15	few	CASSRTGLVRETQYF	TGCGCCAGCAGCCGCACGGGACTAGTTCGGGAGACCCAGTACTTC
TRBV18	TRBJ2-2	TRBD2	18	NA	CASSPRMSGGLDTGELFF	TGTGCCAGCTCACCGAGGATGTCGGGAGGTTTGGACACCGGGGAGCTGTTTTTT
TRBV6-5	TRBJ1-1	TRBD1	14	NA	CASSLIGGLTEAFF	TGTGCCAGCAGTCTGATAGGGGGCCTCACTGAAGCTTTCTTT
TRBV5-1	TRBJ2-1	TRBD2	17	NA	CASSLGAGLDSWGEQFF	TGCGCCAGCAGCTTGGGGGCGGGACTAGACTCCTGGGGTGAGCAGTTCTTC
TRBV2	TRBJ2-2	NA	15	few	CASSELQSLTGELFF	TGTGCCAGCAGTGAATTACAGAGCCTTACCGGGGAGCTGTTTTTT
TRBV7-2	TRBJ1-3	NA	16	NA	CASSLVAGSSGNTIYF	TGTGCCAGCAGCTTAGTGGCAGGGAGCTCTGGAAACACCATATATTTT
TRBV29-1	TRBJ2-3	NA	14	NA	CSVVAATGTDTQYF	TGCAGCGTTGTAGCGGCTACAGGCACAGATACGCAGTATTTT
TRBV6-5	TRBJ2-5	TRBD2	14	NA	CATAASGGQETQYF	TGTGCCACCGCCGCGAGCGGGGGACAAGAGACCCAGTACTTC
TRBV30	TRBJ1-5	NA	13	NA	CAWSVSGHQPQHF	TGTGCCTGGAGTGTATCCGGGCATCAGCCCCAGCATTTT
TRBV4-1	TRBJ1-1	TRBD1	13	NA	CASSRPGQGDAFF	TGCGCCAGCAGTCGCCCGGGACAGGGGGATGCTTTCTTT
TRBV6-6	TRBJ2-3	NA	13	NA	CASSGDFTDTQYF	TGTGCCAGCAGTGGCGATTTCACAGATACGCAGTATTTT
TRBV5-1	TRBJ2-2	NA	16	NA	CASSLKDPRNTGELFF	TGCGCCAGCAGCTTGAAGGACCCTAGGAACACCGGGGAGCTGTTTTTT
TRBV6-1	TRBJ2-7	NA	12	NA	CASSQGTYEQYF	TGTGCCAGCAGTCAGGGGACCTACGAGCAGTACTTC
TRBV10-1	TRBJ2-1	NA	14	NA	CASRATVSYNEQFF	TGCGCCAGCAGAGCTACAGTGTCCTACAATGAGCAGTTCTTC
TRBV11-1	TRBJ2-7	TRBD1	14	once	CASSFSGTDYEQYF	TGTGCCAGCAGCTTTTCCGGGACAGACTACGAGCAGTACTTC
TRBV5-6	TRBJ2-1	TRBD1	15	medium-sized	CASSLRQGAFNEQFF	TGTGCCAGCAGCTTGAGACAGGGGGCGTTTAATGAGCAGTTCTTC
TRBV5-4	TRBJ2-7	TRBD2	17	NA	CASSRGGGLAGNYEQYF	TGTGCCAGCAGCAGGGGAGGGGGACTAGCGGGGAACTACGAGCAGTACTTC
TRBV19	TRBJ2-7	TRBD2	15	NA	CASRPLSGRGYEQYF	TGTGCCAGTAGGCCCCTTAGCGGGCGGGGCTACGAGCAGTACTTC
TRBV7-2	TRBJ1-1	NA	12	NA	CASTMWPSEAFF	TGTGCCAGCACCATGTGGCCATCTGAAGCTTTCTTT
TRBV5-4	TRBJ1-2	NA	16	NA	CASSPEGILSNYGYTF	TGTGCCAGCAGCCCGGAGGGGATCTTATCTAACTATGGCTACACCTTC
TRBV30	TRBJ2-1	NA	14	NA	CACPGPHSYNEQFF	TGTGCCTGTCCGGGACCACACTCCTACAATGAGCAGTTCTTC
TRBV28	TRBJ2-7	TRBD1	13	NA	CAIVPGQGYEQYF	TGTGCCATCGTCCCGGGACAGGGGTACGAGCAGTACTTC
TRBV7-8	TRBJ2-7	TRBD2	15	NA	CASSPRTSGSYEQYF	TGTGCCAGCAGCCCCCGGACTAGCGGGAGTTACGAGCAGTACTTC
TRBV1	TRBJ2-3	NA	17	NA	CTSSQDSISGGTDTQYF	TGCACCAGCAGCCAAGACTCGATCAGCGGGGGCACAGATACGCAGTATTTT
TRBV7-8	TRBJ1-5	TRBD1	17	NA	CASSPRTGGSNNQPQHF	TGTGCCAGCAGCCCGCGGACAGGGGGATCGAACAATCAGCCCCAGCATTTT